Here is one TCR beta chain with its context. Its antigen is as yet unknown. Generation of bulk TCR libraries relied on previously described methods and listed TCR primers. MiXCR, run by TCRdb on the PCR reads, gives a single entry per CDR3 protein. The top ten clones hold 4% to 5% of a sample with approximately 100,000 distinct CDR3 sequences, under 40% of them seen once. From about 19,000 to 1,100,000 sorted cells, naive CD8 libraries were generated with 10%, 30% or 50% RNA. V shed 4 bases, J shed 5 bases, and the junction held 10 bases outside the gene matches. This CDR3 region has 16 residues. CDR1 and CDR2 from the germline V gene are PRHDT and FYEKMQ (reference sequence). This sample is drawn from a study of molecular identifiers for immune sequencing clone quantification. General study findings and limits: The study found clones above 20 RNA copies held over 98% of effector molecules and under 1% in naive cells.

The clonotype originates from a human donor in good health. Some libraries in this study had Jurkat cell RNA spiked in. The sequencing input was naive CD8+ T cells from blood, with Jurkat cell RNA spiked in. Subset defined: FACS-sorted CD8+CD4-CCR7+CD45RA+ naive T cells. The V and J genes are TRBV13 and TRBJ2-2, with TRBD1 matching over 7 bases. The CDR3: CASSWNGQAVTGELFF. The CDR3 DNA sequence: TGTGCCAGCAGCTGGAACGGACAGGCGGTTACCGGGGAGCTGTTTTTT.